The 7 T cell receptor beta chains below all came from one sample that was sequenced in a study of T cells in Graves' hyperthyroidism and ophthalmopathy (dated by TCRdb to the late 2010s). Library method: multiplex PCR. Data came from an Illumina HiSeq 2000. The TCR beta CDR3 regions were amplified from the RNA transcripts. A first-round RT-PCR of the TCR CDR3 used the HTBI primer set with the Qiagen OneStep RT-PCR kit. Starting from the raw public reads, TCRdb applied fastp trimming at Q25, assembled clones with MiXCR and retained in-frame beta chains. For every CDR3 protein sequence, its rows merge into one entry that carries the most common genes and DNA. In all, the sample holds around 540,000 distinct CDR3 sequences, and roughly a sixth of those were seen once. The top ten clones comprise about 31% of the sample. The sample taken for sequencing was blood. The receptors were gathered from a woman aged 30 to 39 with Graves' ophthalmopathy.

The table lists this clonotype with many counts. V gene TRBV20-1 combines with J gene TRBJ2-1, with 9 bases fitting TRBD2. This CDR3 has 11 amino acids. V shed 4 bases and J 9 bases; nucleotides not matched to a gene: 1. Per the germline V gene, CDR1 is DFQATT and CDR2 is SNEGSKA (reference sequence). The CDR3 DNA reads TGCAGTGCTAATAGCGGGAGTGAGCAGTTCTTC. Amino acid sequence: CSANSGSEQFF.

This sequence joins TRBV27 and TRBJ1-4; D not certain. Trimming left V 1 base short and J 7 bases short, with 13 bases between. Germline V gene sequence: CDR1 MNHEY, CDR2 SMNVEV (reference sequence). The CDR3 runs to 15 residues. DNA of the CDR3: TGTGCCAGCAGTTTATACCAGGACCTTCGTGAAAAACTGTTTTTT. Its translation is CASSLYQDLREKLFF. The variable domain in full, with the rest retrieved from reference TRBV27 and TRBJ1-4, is EAQVTQNPRYLITVTGKKLTVTCSQNMNHEYMSWYRQDPGLGLRQIYYSMNVEVTDKGDVPEGYKVSRKEKRNFPLILESPSPNQTSLYFCASSLYQDLREKLFFGSGTQLSVL.

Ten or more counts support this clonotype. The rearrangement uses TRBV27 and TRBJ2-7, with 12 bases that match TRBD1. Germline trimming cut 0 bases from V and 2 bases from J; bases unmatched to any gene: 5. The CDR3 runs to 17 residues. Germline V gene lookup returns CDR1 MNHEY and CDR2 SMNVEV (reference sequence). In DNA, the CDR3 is TGTGCCAGCAGTTTATCGACGGGACAGGGGGCTCCCTACGAGCAGTACTTC. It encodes CASSLSTGQGAPYEQYF.

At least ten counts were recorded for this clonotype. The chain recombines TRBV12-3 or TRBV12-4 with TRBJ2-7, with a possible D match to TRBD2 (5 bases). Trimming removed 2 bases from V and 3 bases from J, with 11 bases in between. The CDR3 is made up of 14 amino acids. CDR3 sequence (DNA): TGTGCCAGCAGTTTAACGGGGATCGGCTACGAGCAGTACTTC. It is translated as CASSLTGIGYEQYF.

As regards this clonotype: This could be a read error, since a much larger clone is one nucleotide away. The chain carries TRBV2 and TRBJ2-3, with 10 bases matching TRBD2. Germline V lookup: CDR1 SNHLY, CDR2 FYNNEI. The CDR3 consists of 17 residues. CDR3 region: CTSSESRAGGFTDTQYF. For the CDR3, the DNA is TGTACCAGCAGTGAATCCCGAGCGGGAGGGTTCACAGATACGCAGTATTTT.

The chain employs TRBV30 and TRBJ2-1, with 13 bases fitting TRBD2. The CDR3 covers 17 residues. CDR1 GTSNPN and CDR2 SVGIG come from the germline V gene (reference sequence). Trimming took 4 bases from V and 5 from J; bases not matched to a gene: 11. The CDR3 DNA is TGTGCCTGGATGACCTCTCTACTAGCGGGAGGGAACAATGAGCAGTTCTTC. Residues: CAWMTSLLAGGNNEQFF. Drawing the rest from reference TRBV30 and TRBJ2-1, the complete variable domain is SQTIHQWPATLVQPVGSPLSLECTVEGTSNPNLYWYRQAAGRGLQLLFYSVGIGQISSEVPQNLSASRPQDRQFILSSKKLLLSDSGFYLCAWMTSLLAGGNNEQFFGPGTRLTVL.

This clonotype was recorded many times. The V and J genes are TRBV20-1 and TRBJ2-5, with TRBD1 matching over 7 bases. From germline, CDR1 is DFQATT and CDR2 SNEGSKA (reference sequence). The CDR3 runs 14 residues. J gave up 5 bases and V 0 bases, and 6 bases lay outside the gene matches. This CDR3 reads CSARDRYRGETQYF. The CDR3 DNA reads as TGCAGTGCTAGAGATCGCTACAGGGGTGAGACCCAGTACTTC.